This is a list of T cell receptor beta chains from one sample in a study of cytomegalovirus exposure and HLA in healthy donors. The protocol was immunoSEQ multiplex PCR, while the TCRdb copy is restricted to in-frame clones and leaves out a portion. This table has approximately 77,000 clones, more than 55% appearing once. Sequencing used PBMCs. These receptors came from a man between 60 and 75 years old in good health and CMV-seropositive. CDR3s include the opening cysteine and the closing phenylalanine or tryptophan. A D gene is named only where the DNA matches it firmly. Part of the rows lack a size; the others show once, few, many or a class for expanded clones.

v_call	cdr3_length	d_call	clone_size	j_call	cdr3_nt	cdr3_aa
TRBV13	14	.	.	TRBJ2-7	TGTGCCAGCAGGGGGTCGGAGGAAATTTCCGAGCAGTACTTC	CASRGSEEISEQYF
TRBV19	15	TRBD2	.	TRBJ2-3	TGTGCCAGTAGCAAGACTAGCGGGGGGCAAGATACGCAGTATTTT	CASSKTSGGQDTQYF
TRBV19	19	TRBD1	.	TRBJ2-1	TGTGCCAGTAGTACCCGATCGGGACAGGTCTCTTCTCACTACAATGAGCAGTTCTTC	CASSTRSGQVSSHYNEQFF
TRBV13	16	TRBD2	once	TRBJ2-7	TGTGCCAGCAGCCGGTTTCTCGCGGGGGGGTCCTACGAGCAGTACTTC	CASSRFLAGGSYEQYF
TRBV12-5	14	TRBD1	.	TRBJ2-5	TGTGCTAGTGGTTCCGTCAGGGGGCCGGAGACCCAGTACTTC	CASGSVRGPETQYF
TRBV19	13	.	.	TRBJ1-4	TGTGCCAGTAGTATGCGGGGGGGTGAAAAACTGTTTTTT	CASSMRGGEKLFF
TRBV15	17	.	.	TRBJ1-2	TGTGCCACCAGCAGAGGAGTTCAAGTATCTGCTAACTATGGCTACACCTTC	CATSRGVQVSANYGYTF
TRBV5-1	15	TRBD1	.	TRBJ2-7	TGCGCCAGCGGCTCCGGGACAGAGTCTTCCTACGAGCAGTACTTC	CASGSGTESSYEQYF
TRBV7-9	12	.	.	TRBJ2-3	TGTTCCAGCAGCTTCATGAGGGATACGCAGTATTTT	CSSSFMRDTQYF
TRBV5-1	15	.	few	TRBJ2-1	TGCGCCAGCAGCTTCCTAGCGACCTTCTACAATGAGCAGTTCTTC	CASSFLATFYNEQFF
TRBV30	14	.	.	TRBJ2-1	TGTGCCTGGAGTGGTACGGGGATCTACAATGAGCAGTTCTTC	CAWSGTGIYNEQFF
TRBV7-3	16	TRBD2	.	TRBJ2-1	TGTGCCAGCAGCTTAACCCCCAGCGGGAGGGGGGATGAGCAGTTCTTC	CASSLTPSGRGDEQFF
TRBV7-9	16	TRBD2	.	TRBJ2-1	TGTGCCAGCAGCTTACATAGCGGGGGAGCCTACAATGAGCAGTTCTTC	CASSLHSGGAYNEQFF
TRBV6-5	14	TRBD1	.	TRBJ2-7	TGTGCCAGCAGTTACACAGGGGACCTCTACGAGCAGTACTTC	CASSYTGDLYEQYF
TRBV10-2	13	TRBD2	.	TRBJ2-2	TGCGCCAGCTCTTGGCGGGAGGCCGGGGAGCTGTTTTTT	CASSWREAGELFF
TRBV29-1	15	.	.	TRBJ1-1	TGCAGCGTTGTTGGGCAGGGTGGCTTGAACACTGAAGCTTTCTTT	CSVVGQGGLNTEAFF
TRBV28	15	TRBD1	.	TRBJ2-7	TGTGCCAGCAGTAGGAATTCCAGGGGGCGCCACGAGCAGTACTTC	CASSRNSRGRHEQYF
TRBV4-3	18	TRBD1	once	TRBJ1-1	TGCGCCAGCAGCCACCCTACTAGGACAGGCTATCTTTCCGCTCAGTCTTTCTTT	CASSHPTRTGYLSAQSFF
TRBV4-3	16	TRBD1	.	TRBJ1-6	TGCGCCAGCAGCCAAGATGCACAGGGGGTTAATTCACCCCTCCACTTT	CASSQDAQGVNSPLHF
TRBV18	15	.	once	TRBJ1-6	TGTGCCAGCTCACCAGTACAGATTGTCAATTCACCCCTCCACTTT	CASSPVQIVNSPLHF
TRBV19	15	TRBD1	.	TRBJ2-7	TGTGCCAGTAGTGCATGGGACAGGGAGCCCTACGAGCAGTACTTC	CASSAWDREPYEQYF
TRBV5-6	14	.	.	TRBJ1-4	TGTGCCAGCAGTCGGTCAGGTGTCAATGAAAAACTGTTTTTT	CASSRSGVNEKLFF
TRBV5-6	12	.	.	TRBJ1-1	TGTGCCAGCAGCTCAAGGGGAACTGAAGCTTTCTTT	CASSSRGTEAFF
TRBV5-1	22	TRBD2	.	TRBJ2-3	TGCGCCAGCAGCTTGTTGGGACTAGCGGGAGTTGTGGGGCCACTAAGCACAGATACGCAGTATTTT	CASSLLGLAGVVGPLSTDTQYF
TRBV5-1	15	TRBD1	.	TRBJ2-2	TGCGCCAGCAGTCCTGACAGGGCTAACACCGGGGAGCTGTTTTTT	CASSPDRANTGELFF
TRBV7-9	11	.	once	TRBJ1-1	TGTGCCAGCAGCCGGGGGAGTGAAGCTTTCTTT	CASSRGSEAFF
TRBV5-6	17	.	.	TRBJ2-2	TGTGCCAGCAGCTTGGGCGGAGGGGGCATTCTCACCGGGGAGCTGTTTTTT	CASSLGGGGILTGELFF
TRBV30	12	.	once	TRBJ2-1	TGTGCCTGGAGTGTACAGGGCGATGAGCAGTTCTTC	CAWSVQGDEQFF
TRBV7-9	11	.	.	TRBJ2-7	TGTTCCAGCAGCTTGAGTAGAGAGCAGTACTTC	CSSSLSREQYF
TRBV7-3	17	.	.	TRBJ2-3	TGTGCCAGCAGCTTAAATCCTTTTAGCGGTAGCACAGATACGCAGTATTTT	CASSLNPFSGSTDTQYF
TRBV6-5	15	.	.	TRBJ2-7	TGTGCCAGCAGTTACCGATCGGGGAGGAACTACGAGCAGTACTTC	CASSYRSGRNYEQYF
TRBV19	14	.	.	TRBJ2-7	TGTGCCAGTAGTATAGAAGACACGGCGCGAGAGCAGTACTTC	CASSIEDTAREQYF
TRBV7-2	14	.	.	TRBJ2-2	TGTGCCAGCACTAGACGGCAGGGAGGCGGGGAGCTGTTTTTT	CASTRRQGGGELFF
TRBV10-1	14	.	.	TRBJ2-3	TGCGCCAGCAGTGCGGGGTTTAGCACAGATACGCAGTATTTT	CASSAGFSTDTQYF
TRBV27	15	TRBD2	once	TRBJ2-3	TGTGCCAGCAGGACAATAGCGGGAGGCACAGATACGCAGTATTTT	CASRTIAGGTDTQYF
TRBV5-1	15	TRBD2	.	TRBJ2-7	TGCGCCAGCAGCGGACTAGCGGGAGGGCCGGGAGAGCAGTACTTC	CASSGLAGGPGEQYF
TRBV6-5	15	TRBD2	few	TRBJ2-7	TGTGCCAGCAGCCACGGACTAGCGGGGACCTACGAGCAGTACTTC	CASSHGLAGTYEQYF
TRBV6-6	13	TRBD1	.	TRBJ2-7	TGTGCCAGCAGTTGGACAGGCGGCCACGAGCAGTACTTC	CASSWTGGHEQYF
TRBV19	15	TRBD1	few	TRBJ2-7	TGTGCCAGTTCTCAGGACCGGGACAGCTCCTACGAGCAGTACTTC	CASSQDRDSSYEQYF